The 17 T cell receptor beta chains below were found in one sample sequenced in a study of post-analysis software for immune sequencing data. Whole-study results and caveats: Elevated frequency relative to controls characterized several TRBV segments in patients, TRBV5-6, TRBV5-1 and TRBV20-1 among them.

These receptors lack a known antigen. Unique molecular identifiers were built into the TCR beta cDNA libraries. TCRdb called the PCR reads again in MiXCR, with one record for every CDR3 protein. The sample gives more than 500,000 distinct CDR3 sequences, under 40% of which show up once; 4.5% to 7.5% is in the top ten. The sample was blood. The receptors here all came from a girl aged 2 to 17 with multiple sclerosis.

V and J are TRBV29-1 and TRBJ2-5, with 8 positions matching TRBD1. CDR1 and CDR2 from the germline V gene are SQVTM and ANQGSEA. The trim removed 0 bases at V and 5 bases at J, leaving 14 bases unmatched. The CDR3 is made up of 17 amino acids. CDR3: CSVEDPITQGAWETQYF. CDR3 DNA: TGCAGCGTTGAAGATCCGATCACTCAGGGGGCCTGGGAGACCCAGTACTTC.

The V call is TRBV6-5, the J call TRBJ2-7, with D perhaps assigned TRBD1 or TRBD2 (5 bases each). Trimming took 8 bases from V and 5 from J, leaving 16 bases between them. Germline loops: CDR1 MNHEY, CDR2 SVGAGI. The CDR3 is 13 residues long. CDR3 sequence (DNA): TGTGCCAGCCCCCCAGGGAGCCTCGACGAGCAGTACTTC. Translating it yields CASPPGSLDEQYF.

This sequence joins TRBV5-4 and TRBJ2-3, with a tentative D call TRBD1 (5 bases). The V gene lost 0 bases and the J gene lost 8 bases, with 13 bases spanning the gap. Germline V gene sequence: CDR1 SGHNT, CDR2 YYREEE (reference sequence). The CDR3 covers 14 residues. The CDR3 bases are TGTGCCAGCAGCTTGGTTCAGCCGCAGGGTACGCAGTATTTT. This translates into CASSLVQPQGTQYF.

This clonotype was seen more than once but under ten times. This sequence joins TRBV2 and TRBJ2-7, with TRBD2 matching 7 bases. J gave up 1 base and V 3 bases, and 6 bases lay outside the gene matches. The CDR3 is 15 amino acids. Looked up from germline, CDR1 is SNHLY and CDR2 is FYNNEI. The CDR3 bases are TGTGCCAGCAGTGACAGCGCGGGGGTATCCTACGAGCAGTACTTC. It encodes CASSDSAGVSYEQYF.

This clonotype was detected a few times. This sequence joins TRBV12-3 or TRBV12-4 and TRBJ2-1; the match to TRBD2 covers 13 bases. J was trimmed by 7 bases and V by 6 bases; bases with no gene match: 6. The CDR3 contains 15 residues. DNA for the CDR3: TGTGCCAGCAGCCAAGGGGGACTAGCGGGGAATGAGCAGTTCTTC. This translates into CASSQGGLAGNEQFF.

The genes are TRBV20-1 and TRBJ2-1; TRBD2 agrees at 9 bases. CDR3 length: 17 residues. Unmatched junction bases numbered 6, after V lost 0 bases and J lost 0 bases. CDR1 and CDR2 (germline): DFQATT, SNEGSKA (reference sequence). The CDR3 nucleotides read TGCAGTGCTAGAGATCGTCCTAGCGGGGCCTCCTACAATGAGCAGTTCTTC. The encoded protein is CSARDRPSGASYNEQFF.

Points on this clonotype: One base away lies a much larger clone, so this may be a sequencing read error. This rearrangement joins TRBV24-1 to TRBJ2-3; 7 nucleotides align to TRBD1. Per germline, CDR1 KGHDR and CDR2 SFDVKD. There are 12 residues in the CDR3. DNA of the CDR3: TGTGCCGCCAGTGATTTACGGGACAGACAGTATTTT. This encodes CAASDLRDRQYF.

DNA of the CDR3: TGTGCCAGCAGCCCAGGGACCGGGAAAGGAGGAGATACGCAGTATTTT. This encodes CASSPGTGKGGDTQYF. The chain is built from TRBV9 and TRBJ2-3; D is perhaps TRBD1 or TRBD2 (5 bases each). The length of the CDR3 is 16 residues. CDR1 and CDR2 from the germline V gene are SGDLS and YYNGEE. Trimming stripped 4 bases from V and 5 bases from J, with 20 bases between.

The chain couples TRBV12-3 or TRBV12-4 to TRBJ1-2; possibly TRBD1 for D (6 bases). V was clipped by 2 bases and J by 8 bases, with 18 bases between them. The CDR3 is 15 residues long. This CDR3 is CASSLWPGGQGGYTF. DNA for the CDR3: TGTGCCAGCAGTTTATGGCCCGGGGGCCAGGGCGGCTACACCTTC.

CDR3 nucleotide sequence: TGTGCCAGCAACGACAGGGAGGTCGAGACCCAGTACTTC. Its protein product is CASNDREVETQYF. This rearrangement joins TRBV5-6 to TRBJ2-5; maybe TRBD1 (7 bases). Trimming removed 6 bases from V and 5 bases from J, with 14 bases in between. The CDR3 has 13 amino acids. Germline lookup yields CDR1 SGHDT and CDR2 YYEEEE.

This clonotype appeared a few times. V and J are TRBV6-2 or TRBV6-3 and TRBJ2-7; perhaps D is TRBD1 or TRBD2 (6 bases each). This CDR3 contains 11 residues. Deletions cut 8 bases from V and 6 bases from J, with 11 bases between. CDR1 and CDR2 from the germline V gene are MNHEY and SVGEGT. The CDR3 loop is CASERGVEQYF. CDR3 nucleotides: TGTGCCAGCGAGAGGGGGGTCGAGCAGTACTTC.

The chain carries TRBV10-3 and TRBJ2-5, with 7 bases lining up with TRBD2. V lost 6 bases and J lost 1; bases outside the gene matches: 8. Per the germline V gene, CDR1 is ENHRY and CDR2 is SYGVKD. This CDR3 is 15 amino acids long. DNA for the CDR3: TGTGCCATCAGGGGGGGGAGGACTACCCAAGAGACCCAGTACTTC. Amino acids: CAIRGGRTTQETQYF.

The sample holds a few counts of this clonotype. This CDR3 is CASSFSGTGEYEQYF. DNA for the CDR3: TGCGCCAGCAGCTTTTCCGGGACAGGGGAGTACGAGCAGTACTTC. This chain joins TRBV5-1 and TRBJ2-7; TRBD1 agrees at 10 bases. Germline loops: CDR1 SGHRS, CDR2 YFSETQ. J lost 4 bases, V lost 2 bases, and 6 bases had no gene match. There are 15 residues in the CDR3.

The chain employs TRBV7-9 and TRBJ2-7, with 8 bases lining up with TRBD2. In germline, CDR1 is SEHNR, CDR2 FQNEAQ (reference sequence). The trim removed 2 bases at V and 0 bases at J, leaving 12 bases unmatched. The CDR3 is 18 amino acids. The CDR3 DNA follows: TGTGCCAGCAGCTTACCCCCTATAGCGGGAAGGAGCTCCTACGAGCAGTACTTC. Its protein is CASSLPPIAGRSSYEQYF.

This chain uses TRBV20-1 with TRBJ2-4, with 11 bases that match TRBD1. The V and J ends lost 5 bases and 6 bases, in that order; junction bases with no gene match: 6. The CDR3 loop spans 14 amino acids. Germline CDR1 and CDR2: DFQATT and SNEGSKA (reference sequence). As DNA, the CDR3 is TGCAGTGCTCAACCCGGGACAGGGGGAAACATTCAGTACTTC. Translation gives CSAQPGTGGNIQYF.

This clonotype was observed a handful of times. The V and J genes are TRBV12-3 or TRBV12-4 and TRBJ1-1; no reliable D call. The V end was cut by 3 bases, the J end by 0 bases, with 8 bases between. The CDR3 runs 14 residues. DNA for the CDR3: TGTGCCAGCAGTTTTAGTGTGGTGAACACTGAAGCTTTCTTT. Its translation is CASSFSVVNTEAFF.

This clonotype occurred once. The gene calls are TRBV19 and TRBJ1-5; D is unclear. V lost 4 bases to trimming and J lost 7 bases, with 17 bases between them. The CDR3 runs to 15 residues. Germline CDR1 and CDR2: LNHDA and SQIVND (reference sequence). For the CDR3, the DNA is TGTGCCAGTAGTAAACGTGTTGTCCCGGTGCAGCCCCAGCATTTT. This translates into CASSKRVVPVQPQHF.